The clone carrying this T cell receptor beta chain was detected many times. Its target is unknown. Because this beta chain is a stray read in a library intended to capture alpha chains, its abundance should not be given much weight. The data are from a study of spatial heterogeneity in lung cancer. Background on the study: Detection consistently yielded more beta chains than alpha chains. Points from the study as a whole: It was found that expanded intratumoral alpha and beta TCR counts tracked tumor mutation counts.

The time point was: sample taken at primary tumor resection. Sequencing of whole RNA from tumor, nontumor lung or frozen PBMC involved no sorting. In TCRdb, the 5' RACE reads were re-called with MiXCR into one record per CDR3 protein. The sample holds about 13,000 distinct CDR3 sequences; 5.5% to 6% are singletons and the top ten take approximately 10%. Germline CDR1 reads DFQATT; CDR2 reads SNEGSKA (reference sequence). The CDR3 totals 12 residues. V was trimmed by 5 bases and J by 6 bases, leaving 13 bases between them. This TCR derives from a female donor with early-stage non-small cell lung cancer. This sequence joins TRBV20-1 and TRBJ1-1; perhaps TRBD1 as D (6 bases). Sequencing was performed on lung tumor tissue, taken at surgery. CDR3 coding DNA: TGCAGTGCTCATCAGGGGACCGCTGAAGCTTTCTTT. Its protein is CSAHQGTAEAFF.